The present entry profiles one TCR beta chain with its context. Its antigen is still unknown. The CDR3 is made up of 15 amino acids. Germline CDR1 is LGHDT and CDR2 is YNNKEL (reference sequence). Trimming cost V 3 bases and J 2 bases; bases outside gene matches: 7. This sample was included in a study of T cell repertoires in cytomegalovirus infection. Looking at the study overall: Public TCR beta signatures provided an indication of both CMV infection and a matching HLA type.

TCRdb analysed the reads with MiXCR anew, one entry per CDR3 protein. The sample has about 130,000 distinct CDR3 sequences; roughly a third are singletons. V gene TRBV3-1 combines with J gene TRBJ2-7, with TRBD2 matching 7 bases. Sequencing used CD8+ T cells from cultured PBMCs, obtained from culture after CMV antigen stimulation. The receptor was isolated from a human donor in good health (CMV status not recorded). Some clones in this sample may be carry-over from other donors' samples. CDR3 sequence reads: CASSQVSSGPYEQYF. CDR3 bases: TGTGCCAGCAGCCAGGTGTCTAGCGGACCCTACGAGCAGTACTTC.